This T cell receptor beta chain was identified during a study of T-cell reconstitution after alpha-beta-depleted transplantation in children. This CDR3 is 17 amino acids long. Germline CDR1 and CDR2: SGHDT and YYEEEE. Trimming removed 0 bases from V and 6 bases from J; junction bases left unmatched: 13. Library preparation (for TCRbeta) was performed with unique molecular identifiers. From the PCR reads, TCRdb called clonotypes with MiXCR, one entry per CDR3 protein. The sample consists of around 200,000 distinct CDR3 sequences, around 9.5% of them appearing once. The sequence was obtained from a human donor who donated a stem cell graft to a child with acute lymphoblastic leukemia. The V call is TRBV5-6, the J call TRBJ2-3, with 7 bases aligning to TRBD1. Here the sequenced sample was PBMCs from the stem cell graft donor, taken from the stem cell graft. CDR3 loop: CASSLDRDSLTADTQYF. The CDR3 nucleotides are TGTGCCAGCAGCTTGGACCGGGACAGTCTCACGGCCGATACGCAGTATTTT.